These 6 T cell receptor beta chains were all obtained from the same sample, sequenced in a study of CD8 T cells in ankylosing spondylitis. MiXCR was run by TCRdb on the 5' RACE reads, yielding one entry per CDR3 protein. Seen here are around 300,000 distinct CDR3 sequences, approximately 10% observed once, and the top ten hold roughly 9.2%. Source material: blood, either unsorted or a sorted T cell fraction (not recorded which). The receptors shown here come from a female donor with ankylosing spondylitis or in good health (not recorded which).

This clonotype was recorded at least ten times. The genes are TRBV4-1 and TRBJ2-1; a weak D match, TRBD2 (5 bases). Germline CDR1 and CDR2: MGHRA and YSYEKL. V gave up 0 bases and J gave up 9 bases, with 15 bases separating them. There are 15 residues in the CDR3. The chain's CDR3 is CASSQEEAAYGEQFF. For the CDR3, the DNA is TGCGCCAGCAGCCAAGAGGAGGCCGCCTACGGTGAGCAGTTCTTC.

This clonotype was counted ten times or more. The chain is built from TRBV6-5 and TRBJ2-4; perhaps TRBD2 as D (6 bases). Germline V gene data show CDR1 as MNHEY and CDR2 as SVGAGI. The length of the CDR3 is 16 residues. V was cut by 4 bases and J by 4 bases, with 17 bases left in between. The CDR3 DNA follows: TGTGCCAGCAGTTCCCTCGGCGGGGCAACAAAAAACATTCAGTACTTC. As protein: CASSSLGGATKNIQYF.

This clonotype was found a few times. CDR3 DNA: TGTGCCACCGTACCGGGGCCGAGGGGGAATGAAAAACTGTTTTTT. The encoded protein is CATVPGPRGNEKLFF. The chain uses TRBV28 and TRBJ1-4; D possibly corresponds to TRBD1 (6 bases). The CDR3 runs 15 residues. V lost 10 bases and J 5 bases, leaving 20 bases between the germline ends. Germline V lookup: CDR1 MDHEN, CDR2 SYDVKM.

This clonotype showed up many times. This chain uses TRBV19 with TRBJ2-1, with D unresolved. Germline CDR1 and CDR2: LNHDA and SQIVND (reference sequence). Trimming removed 5 bases from V and 0 bases from J, with 8 bases in between. This CDR3 contains 14 residues. The CDR3 sequence: CASSLMSSYNEQFF. The CDR3 DNA reads as TGTGCCAGTAGTTTGATGAGCTCCTACAATGAGCAGTTCTTC.

This clonotype was seen at least ten times. The chain has TRBV20-1 and TRBJ2-7; perhaps TRBD2 as D (6 bases). The CDR3 is 11 amino acids. Germline CDR1 is DFQATT and CDR2 is SNEGSKA (reference sequence). Between the trimmed V and J ends, which lost 1 base and 6 bases, there was a span of 7 bases. Here the CDR3 reads CSARAGVEQYF. The CDR3 DNA reads TGCAGTGCTAGAGCGGGAGTCGAGCAGTACTTC.

The chain carries TRBV20-1 and TRBJ2-7; TRBD2 is a possible D gene (5 bases). Germline CDR1 is DFQATT and CDR2 is SNEGSKA (reference sequence). This CDR3 is built from 14 residues. V dropped 5 bases and J dropped 2 bases, with 16 bases sitting between them. CDR3 in DNA: TGCAGTGCTCACCAGATGGGAGAAGCCTACGAGCAGTACTTC. Protein product: CSAHQMGEAYEQYF.